These 13 T cell receptor beta chains came from one sample sequenced in a study of cytomegalovirus exposure and HLA in healthy donors (dated by TCRdb to 2015 to 2018). Library method: the immunoSEQ multiplex PCR assay. A mixture of 60 forward primers for TCR Vbeta segments and 13 reverse primers for TCR Jbeta segments was used in the multiplex PCR. TCRdb mirrors the immuneACCESS table, restricted to in-frame sequences. Some clones are absent from its copies; in checked studies, under half trace to an unresolved V gene, and the reason for the others is unknown. The sample table contains 130,000 to 150,000 clones; only one count was recorded for around two thirds of them. The ten largest clonotypes hold approximately 1.6% of the sample. Sequenced: PBMCs. The receptor source for this set is a woman younger than 35 in good health and CMV-seronegative.

This clone has a single count. This chain joins TRBV6-1 and TRBJ2-5; TRBD1 agrees at 8 bases. Trimming took 6 bases from V and 5 from J; bases not matched to a gene: 8. The CDR3 contains 14 residues. Germline V lookup: CDR1 MNHNS, CDR2 SASEGT. CDR3 DNA: TGTGCCAGCAGGGCAGGGGGCGCGGGGGAGACCCAGTACTTC. It translates to CASRAGGAGETQYF.

Only a few counts were recorded for this clone. This rearrangement joins TRBV7-8 to TRBJ1-2; TRBD1 matches 8 bases. The junction had 11 bases not matched to a gene; V was cut back by 3 bases and J by 5 bases. Germline V gene lookup returns CDR1 SGHVS and CDR2 FQNEAQ. The CDR3 spans 16 residues. This CDR3 reads CASSFKDRDGIYGYTF. For the CDR3, the DNA is TGTGCCAGCAGCTTTAAGGACAGGGACGGTATTTATGGCTACACCTTC. The full variable domain, completed using reference TRBV7-8 and TRBJ1-2, is GAGVSQSPRYKVAKRGQDVALRCDPISGHVSLFWYQQALGQGPEFLTYFQNEAQLDKSGLPSDRFFAERPEGSVSTLKIQRTQQEDSAVYLCASSFKDRDGIYGYTFGSGTRLTVV.

This clone was seen once. The chain uses TRBV2 and TRBJ2-3; D not certain. CDR1 and CDR2 from the germline V gene are SNHLY and FYNNEI. V was clipped by 2 bases and J by 6 bases, with 6 bases between them. CDR3 length: 12 amino acids. CDR3 sequence: CASSESRDTQYF. The CDR3 bases are TGTGCCAGCAGTGAAAGCCGGGATACGCAGTATTTT.

This clone was detected only a few times. In DNA, the CDR3 is TGTGCCAGTAGTATAGGGCGGGGGACACCGCCTGAAGCTTTCTTT. Amino acids: CASSIGRGTPPEAFF. This chain connects TRBV19 to TRBJ1-1; weak D call: TRBD1 (6 bases). The CDR3 length is 15 residues. Between the trimmed V and J ends, which lost 1 base and 6 bases, there was a span of 15 bases. Looked up from germline, CDR1 is LNHDA and CDR2 is SQIVND (reference sequence). Supplemented by reference TRBV19 and TRBJ1-1, the full variable domain reads DGGITQSPKYLFRKEGQNVTLSCEQNLNHDAMYWYRQDPGQGLRLIYYSQIVNDFQKGDIAEGYSVSREKKESFPLTVTSAQKNPTAFYLCASSIGRGTPPEAFFGQGTRLTVV.

Only a few counts were recorded for this clone. The chain carries TRBV30 and TRBJ2-1; TRBD2 matches at 8 bases. This CDR3 comprises 15 residues. Trimming cost V 0 bases and J 5 bases; bases outside gene matches: 6. Germline-derived CDR1 and CDR2 are GTSNPN and SVGIG (reference sequence). CDR3: CAWSVFGGGNNEQFF. The DNA of the CDR3 is TGTGCCTGGAGTGTATTCGGCGGGGGGAACAATGAGCAGTTCTTC.

V gene TRBV7-9 combines with J gene TRBJ2-7; tentative D call: TRBD1 (6 bases). This CDR3 is 13 amino acids long. The germline V gene has CDR1 SEHNR and CDR2 FQNEAQ (reference sequence). The V gene lost 4 bases and the J gene lost 2 bases, with 9 bases spanning the gap. CDR3 sequence (DNA): TGTGCCAGCAGCTGGGCAGGGGCCTACGAGCAGTACTTC. Encoded protein: CASSWAGAYEQYF.

This chain links TRBV7-2 with TRBJ2-7, with TRBD2 identical over 7 bases. CDR1 is SGHTA and CDR2 is FQGNSA in the germline V gene. V was clipped by 5 bases and J by 1 base; unmatched bases: 5. The length of the CDR3 is 14 residues. As DNA, the CDR3 is TGTGCCAGCAGCCAAAGCGGGACTTCCTACGAGCAGTACTTC. Its protein product is CASSQSGTSYEQYF.

The chain links TRBV7-2 to TRBJ2-3; D might be TRBD2 (6 bases). V gave up 5 bases and J gave up 8 bases, with 26 bases separating them. Germline lookup yields CDR1 SGHTA and CDR2 FQGNSA. CDR3 length equals 17 residues. CDR3 in amino acids: CASSHAGEERTLGTQYF. In DNA form, the CDR3 reads TGTGCCAGCAGCCACGCCGGGGAGGAGCGGACTTTAGGTACGCAGTATTTT.

This chain connects TRBV5-4 to TRBJ1-1; D perhaps matches TRBD1 (6 bases). The CDR3 covers 14 residues. The germline CDR1 and CDR2 sequences are SGHNT and YYREEE (reference sequence). The V gene lost 1 base and the J gene lost 1 base, with 8 bases spanning the gap. As DNA, the CDR3 is TGTGCCAGCAGCTTGAGAGGGGGGAACACTGAAGCTTTCTTT. Protein product: CASSLRGGNTEAFF. The full variable domain, in which reference TRBV5-4 and TRBJ1-1 provide the parts outside the CDR3, is ETGVTQSPTHLIKTRGQQVTLRCSSQSGHNTVSWYQQALGQGPQFIFQYYREEENGRGNFPPRFSGLQFPNYSSELNVNALELDDSALYLCASSLRGGNTEAFFGQGTRLTVV.

The J gene is TRBJ1-1, the V gene TRBV15; the D is unclear. In germline, CDR1 is LNHNV, CDR2 YYDKDF (reference sequence). CDR3 size: 15 residues. Trimming removed 1 base at V and 5 bases at J, with 14 bases between. The CDR3 loop reads CATSRAATVLTEAFF. As DNA, the CDR3 is TGTGCCACCAGCAGAGCCGCCACAGTTCTGACTGAAGCTTTCTTT.

In this sample, this clone turned up a few times. This sequence joins TRBV27 and TRBJ2-1; 11 bases are shared with TRBD2. Germline V CDR1 and CDR2: MNHEY, SMNVEV (reference sequence). Trimming took 6 bases from V and 1 from J; bases not matched to a gene: 5. The CDR3 is 16 residues long. CDR3: CASRGGLAESYNEQFF. The CDR3 region has the DNA TGTGCCAGCAGGGGGGGACTAGCGGAGTCCTACAATGAGCAGTTCTTC.

This clone was found a few times. The J gene is TRBJ2-3, the V gene TRBV30; TRBD2 agrees at 11 bases. The V gene end was trimmed by 4 bases and the J gene end by 2 bases; junction bases not matched to a gene: 5. Germline CDR1 is GTSNPN and CDR2 is SVGIG (reference sequence). The CDR3 is made up of 15 amino acids. CDR3 protein: CAWISSGRTTDTQYF. The CDR3 DNA is TGTGCCTGGATTTCTAGCGGGAGGACCACAGATACGCAGTATTTT.

The chain recombines TRBV19 with TRBJ2-2, with 11 bases fitting TRBD1. V lost 1 base to trimming and J lost 12 bases; unmatched junction nucleotides: 7. This CDR3 spans 15 amino acids. The germline gives CDR1 LNHDA, CDR2 SQIVND (reference sequence). CDR3 amino acids: CASSIGGQGARKLFF. The CDR3 DNA reads TGTGCCAGTAGTATAGGAGGACAGGGGGCACGAAAGCTGTTTTTT.